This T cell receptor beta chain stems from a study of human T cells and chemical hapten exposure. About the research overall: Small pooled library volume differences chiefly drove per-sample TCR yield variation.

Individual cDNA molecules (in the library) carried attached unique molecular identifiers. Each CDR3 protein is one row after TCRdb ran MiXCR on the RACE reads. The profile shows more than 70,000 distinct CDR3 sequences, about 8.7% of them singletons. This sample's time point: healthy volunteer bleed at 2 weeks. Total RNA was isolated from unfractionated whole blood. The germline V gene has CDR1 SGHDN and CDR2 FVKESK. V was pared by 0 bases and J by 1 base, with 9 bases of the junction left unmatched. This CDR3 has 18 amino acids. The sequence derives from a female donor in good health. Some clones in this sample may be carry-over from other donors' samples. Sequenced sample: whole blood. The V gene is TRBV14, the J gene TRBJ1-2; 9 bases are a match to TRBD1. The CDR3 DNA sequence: TGTGCCAGCAGCCAAGATGTGGGACAGGGTTCTCTTAACTATGGCTACACCTTC. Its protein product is CASSQDVGQGSLNYGYTF.